What follows are 24 T cell receptor beta chains derived from one specimen sequenced in a study of T cell changes during pregnancy in multiple sclerosis. Produced via immunoSEQ multiplex PCR; TCRdb's table is partial and in-frame only. The table records about 23,000 clones, roughly 87% of them present only once. The sample consisted of CD8+ T cells from peripheral blood mononuclear cells, taken after pregnancy. The receptors were sampled from a female donor with multiple sclerosis, enrolled in a pregnancy study.

The chain joins TRBV27 to TRBJ1-2, with a tentative D call TRBD1 (5 bases). V dropped 5 bases and J dropped 5 bases, with 15 bases sitting between them. This CDR3 comprises 14 residues. In germline, CDR1 is MNHEY, CDR2 SMNVEV (reference sequence). CDR3 residues: CASSPGGTLYGYTF. CDR3 DNA: TGTGCCAGCAGTCCCGGGGGGACCCTGTATGGCTACACCTTC.

This clone was seen a single time. The rearrangement links TRBV7-6 to TRBJ2-2, with D perhaps matching TRBD2 (5 bases). CDR1 is SGHVS and CDR2 is FNYEAQ in the germline V gene. This CDR3 comprises 18 residues. Trimming stripped 0 bases from V and 1 base from J, with 15 bases between. The CDR3 DNA is TGTGCCAGCAGCTTAGCGGACGGGCGGGTACTGAACACCGGGGAGCTGTTTTTT. Its translation is CASSLADGRVLNTGELFF.

The chain couples TRBV7-8 to TRBJ2-7, with D unresolved. V was clipped by 4 bases and J by 1 base, with 14 bases between them. The germline V gene has CDR1 SGHVS and CDR2 FQNEAQ. CDR3 length: 15 amino acids. CDR3 nucleotide sequence: TGTGCCAGCAGCTCACTCCTAAGTATTTCCTACGAGCAGTACTTC. As protein: CASSSLLSISYEQYF.

This chain connects TRBV4-1 to TRBJ2-3; 7 bases are a match to TRBD2. V was clipped by 6 bases and J by 6 bases; unmatched bases: 15. The length of the CDR3 is 16 residues. Per germline, CDR1 MGHRA and CDR2 YSYEKL. The CDR3 region is CASSSPRAGWGDTQYF. The CDR3 DNA reads as TGCGCCAGCAGTTCCCCCAGAGCGGGATGGGGGGATACGCAGTATTTT.

The V and J genes are TRBV5-6 and TRBJ2-2; 11 bases line up with TRBD1. J was trimmed by 4 bases and V by 1 base; bases with no gene match: 3. Germline values: CDR1 SGHDT, CDR2 YYEEEE. The length of the CDR3 is 16 residues. The CDR3 DNA reads as TGTGCCAGCAGCTTGCTGGGGACAGGGGGCACCGGGGAGCTGTTTTTT. It yields the protein CASSLLGTGGTGELFF.

This rearrangement joins TRBV28 to TRBJ1-4; D may be TRBD1 (6 bases). Per the germline V gene, CDR1 is MDHEN and CDR2 is SYDVKM. This CDR3 is built from 16 residues. Trimming cost V 6 bases and J 7 bases, with 21 bases left between them. This chain's CDR3 is CASRVAPGVGGEKLFF. The DNA for the CDR3 is TGTGCCAGCAGGGTGGCCCCCGGGGTAGGGGGTGAAAAACTGTTTTTT.

The chain has TRBV4-1 and TRBJ2-7, with 9 bases that match TRBD2. Germline V CDR1 and CDR2: MGHRA, YSYEKL. Trimming removed 0 bases from V and 3 bases from J; junction bases left unmatched: 6. The CDR3 sequence is 16 residues long. The CDR3, as DNA: TGCGCCAGCAGCCAAGATGGCGGGAGGGATATCTACGAGCAGTACTTC. This sequence encodes CASSQDGGRDIYEQYF.

This chain links TRBV7-8 with TRBJ1-2, with a tentative D call TRBD1 (5 bases). Germline V gene sequence: CDR1 SGHVS, CDR2 FQNEAQ. The CDR3 sequence is 15 residues long. V dropped 2 bases and J dropped 1 base, with 11 bases sitting between them. The CDR3 spells CASSLLDTGNYGYTF. The CDR3 coding sequence is TGTGCCAGCAGCTTACTGGACACCGGTAACTATGGCTACACCTTC.

This chain connects TRBV27 to TRBJ1-1; perhaps TRBD1 as D (5 bases). The CDR3 extends over 14 amino acids. The germline CDR1 and CDR2 sequences are MNHEY and SMNVEV (reference sequence). V shed 6 bases and J shed 5 bases, with 16 bases lying between them. CDR3 amino acids: CASSPWGGGTEAFF. The CDR3 DNA is TGTGCCAGCAGCCCTTGGGGTGGGGGGACTGAAGCTTTCTTT.

V and J are TRBV4-1 and TRBJ2-7; maybe TRBD1 (6 bases). Trimming removed 1 base at V and 5 bases at J, with 9 bases between. This CDR3 is 13 amino acids long. Germline CDR1 reads MGHRA; CDR2 reads YSYEKL. The CDR3 nucleotides are TGCGCCAGCAGCCAAGCCCCAGGGGACGAGCAGTACTTC. Translation: CASSQAPGDEQYF.

In DNA form, the CDR3 reads TGCGCCAGCAGCGCAACCAGCTCCTACGAGCAGTACTTC. Protein sequence: CASSATSSYEQYF. The rearrangement uses TRBV5-1 and TRBJ2-7; no reliable D call. The CDR3 length is 13 residues. Trimming cost V 4 bases and J 0 bases, with 8 bases left between them. Germline V gene sequence: CDR1 SGHRS, CDR2 YFSETQ.

The chain links TRBV30 to TRBJ2-3, with TRBD2 matching over 10 bases. Germline values: CDR1 GTSNPN, CDR2 SVGIG (reference sequence). Trimming took 2 bases from V and 6 from J; bases not matched to a gene: 8. The CDR3 consists of 15 residues. In nucleotides, the CDR3 is TGTGCCTGGAGTTTAGCGGGAGGAAGAAGTGATACGCAGTATTTT. It codes for CAWSLAGGRSDTQYF.

The chain links TRBV4-1 to TRBJ2-1, with TRBD2 identical over 11 bases. The germline CDR1 and CDR2 sequences are MGHRA and YSYEKL. V gave up 4 bases and J gave up 8 bases; unmatched junction bases: 4. This CDR3 contains 14 residues. The DNA of the CDR3 is TGCGCCAGCAGCCGGGTAGCGGGGGGGGATGAGCAGTTCTTC. This sequence encodes CASSRVAGGDEQFF.

The chain carries TRBV27 and TRBJ2-7; TRBD2 might be the D (6 bases). The germline V and J ends were trimmed by 5 bases and 0 bases, with 14 bases remaining between them. The CDR3 length is 15 residues. The germline gives CDR1 MNHEY, CDR2 SMNVEV (reference sequence). The CDR3 DNA reads TGTGCCAGCAGTCCACTGCGGGGACTCTCCTACGAGCAGTACTTC. Translating it yields CASSPLRGLSYEQYF.

V is TRBV10-1 and J is TRBJ2-4; the D is unclear. V gave up 10 bases and J gave up 2 bases, with 24 bases separating them. The CDR3 covers 17 residues. Germline assignment: CDR1 WNHNN and CDR2 SYGVQD (reference sequence). CDR3 in amino acids: CATAGYDIRRTKNIQYF. CDR3 bases: TGCGCCACCGCAGGTTACGACATACGACGCACCAAAAACATTCAGTACTTC.

The chain uses TRBV7-2 and TRBJ2-3, with 11 bases matching TRBD2. Trimming removed 3 bases from V and 2 bases from J; junction bases left unmatched: 4. Germline CDR1 SGHTA, CDR2 FQGNSA. This CDR3 is built from 16 residues. For the CDR3, the DNA is TGTGCCAGCAGCTTCCTAGCGGGAGGTCTCACAGATACGCAGTATTTT. This translates into CASSFLAGGLTDTQYF.

The rearrangement uses TRBV4-3 and TRBJ1-2; 8 nucleotides line up with TRBD1. The CDR3 runs to 18 residues. The V gene's germline CDR1 is LGHNA and CDR2 YSLEER. J lost 1 base, V lost 0 bases, and 10 bases had no gene match. CDR3 region: CASSQDPTWTGYNYGYTF. The DNA of the CDR3 is TGCGCCAGCAGCCAAGACCCGACCTGGACAGGGTATAACTATGGCTACACCTTC.

This clone rates as medium-sized. The chain recombines TRBV5-6 with TRBJ2-7; 7 bases match TRBD2. The CDR3 covers 16 residues. V was pared by 0 bases and J by 0 bases, with 6 bases of the junction left unmatched. Per germline, CDR1 SGHDT and CDR2 YYEEEE. The CDR3 nucleotides are TGTGCCAGCAGCTTGGGGTGGGGGGGACCCTCCTACGAGCAGTACTTC. The encoded protein is CASSLGWGGPSYEQYF.

This chain links TRBV4-3 with TRBJ2-2; the D gene is possibly TRBD2 (6 bases). Germline V gives CDR1 LGHNA, CDR2 YSLEER. V was shortened by 8 bases and J by 1 base, with 17 bases between the two germline ends. This CDR3 has 16 residues. Here the CDR3 reads CASWAREQGNTGELFF. In DNA, the CDR3 is TGCGCCAGCTGGGCCCGGGAGCAAGGGAACACCGGGGAGCTGTTTTTT.

This chain joins TRBV14 and TRBJ2-2, with 14 bases fitting TRBD2. The CDR3 covers 19 residues. Germline V lookup: CDR1 SGHDN, CDR2 FVKESK. Losses at the gene ends were 4 bases for V and 3 bases for J; bases not matched to a gene: 10. This chain's CDR3 is CASSPQTSGRALDTGELFF. The DNA for the CDR3 is TGTGCCAGCAGCCCTCAGACTAGCGGGAGGGCCCTGGACACCGGGGAGCTGTTTTTT.

This chain joins TRBV13 and TRBJ2-7; possibly TRBD1 for D (6 bases). Trimming pared 5 bases from V and 4 bases from J, leaving 12 bases between. From germline, CDR1 is PRHDT and CDR2 FYEKMQ (reference sequence). The CDR3 loop spans 13 amino acids. The CDR3 protein is CASSPRQGYEQYF. The CDR3 DNA reads as TGTGCCAGCAGCCCTAGGCAGGGGTACGAGCAGTACTTC.

This clone was seen only once. The chain joins TRBV19 to TRBJ2-1; D not resolved. V was shortened by 5 bases and J by 2 bases, with 19 bases between the two germline ends. The germline V gene encodes CDR1 LNHDA and CDR2 SQIVND (reference sequence). The CDR3 is 17 residues long. Written as DNA, the CDR3 is TGTGCCAGTAGTGAGCGAGAGCAACTTGGTGCCTACAATGAGCAGTTCTTC. Translation gives CASSEREQLGAYNEQFF.

The chain has TRBV5-6 and TRBJ2-7, with TRBD1 identical over 7 bases. Germline trimming cut 0 bases from V and 4 bases from J; bases unmatched to any gene: 10. From germline, CDR1 is SGHDT and CDR2 YYEEEE. The CDR3 sequence is 16 residues long. CDR3 region: CASSLVSWTGIYEQYF. DNA of the CDR3: TGTGCCAGCAGCTTGGTATCGTGGACAGGCATATACGAGCAGTACTTC.

The sample holds a few counts of this clone. The chain has TRBV6-5 and TRBJ1-1; D remains unclear. Trimming pared 5 bases from V and 1 base from J, leaving 14 bases between. The CDR3 consists of 15 residues. CDR1 and CDR2 from the germline V gene are MNHEY and SVGAGI. The CDR3 is CASSSFWEGNTEAFF. The DNA for the CDR3 is TGTGCCAGCAGTAGCTTTTGGGAGGGGAACACTGAAGCTTTCTTT.